This T cell receptor beta chain was captured in a study of T cell responses to AZD1222 COVID-19 vaccine. Study results and caveats: Baseline serology detected seropositivity in only a handful of AZD1222 recipients. Per reports, nearly half of all spike-specific TCRs target regions that are unmutated in variants. Females outnumbered males among donors, who were mostly white British; clonal diversity was possibly underestimated.

From germline, CDR1 is KGHSH and CDR2 LQKENI. The trim removed 6 bases at V and 1 base at J, leaving 9 bases unmatched. The length of the CDR3 is 16 residues. With regard to this clone: Its target is unknown.

Clones were sequenced by immunoSEQ multiplex PCR, and TCRdb holds only the in-frame ones, with some missing. Among 140,000 or so clones listed, approximately 89% were seen once. Both about-4-week and about-12-week second-dose recipients were combined. The sequence was obtained from an adult who received the AZD1222 COVID-19 vaccine. This rearrangement joins TRBV18 to TRBJ1-1; 9 bases align to TRBD1. This specimen consisted of peripheral blood, obtained 28 days after the second AZD1222 dose. The CDR3 spells CASSPQGTGKNTEAFF. Written as DNA, the CDR3 is TGTGCCAGCTCCCCCCAGGGGACAGGGAAGAACACTGAAGCTTTCTTT.